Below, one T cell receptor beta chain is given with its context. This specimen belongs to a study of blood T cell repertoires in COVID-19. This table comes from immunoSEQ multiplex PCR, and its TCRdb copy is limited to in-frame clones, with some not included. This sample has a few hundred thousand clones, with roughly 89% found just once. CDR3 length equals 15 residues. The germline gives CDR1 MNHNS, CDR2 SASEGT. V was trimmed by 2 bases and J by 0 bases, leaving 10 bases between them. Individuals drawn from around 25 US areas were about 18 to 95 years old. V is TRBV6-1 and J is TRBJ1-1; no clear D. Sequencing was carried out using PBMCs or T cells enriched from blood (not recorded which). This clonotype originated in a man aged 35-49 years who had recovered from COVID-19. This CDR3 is CASSELRGMNTEAFF. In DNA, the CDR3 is TGTGCCAGCAGTGAATTAAGAGGCATGAACACTGAAGCTTTCTTT.